The next 27 T cell receptor beta chains were all read from a single sample in a study of blood T cell repertoires in COVID-19. TCRdb keeps only in-frame clones here, not all; method: immunoSEQ multiplex PCR. The sample contains 300,000 to 350,000 clones, approximately 86% of which appear only once. What was sequenced was PBMCs or T cells enriched from blood (not recorded which). All receptors come from a woman in her late teens or twenties who had recovered from COVID-19.

The J gene is TRBJ2-1, the V gene TRBV3-1 (or the pseudogene TRBV3-2), with D possibly being TRBD2 (6 bases). This CDR3 has 18 residues. Germline values: CDR1 LGHDT, CDR2 YNNKEL (reference sequence). The V end lost 1 base, the J end lost 6 bases, and 22 bases lay between the germline ends. CDR3 bases: TGTGCCAGCAGCCAAGGCCCCCCGGGAGCGGGTACCGCCAATGAGCAGTTCTTC. It specifies CASSQGPPGAGTANEQFF.

The chain employs TRBV27 and TRBJ1-2, with D tentatively TRBD1 (6 bases). There are 16 residues in the CDR3. Germline CDR1 MNHEY, CDR2 SMNVEV (reference sequence). Trimming cost V 6 bases and J 7 bases, with 24 bases left between them. In nucleotides, the CDR3 is TGTGCCAGCAGCCCCTCCTCCGGGACAAGAAAAGGTGGCTACACCTTC. Translation: CASSPSSGTRKGGYTF.

The chain employs TRBV6-2 or TRBV6-3 and TRBJ2-7; 10 bases align to TRBD1. Germline CDR1 MNHEY, CDR2 SVGEGT. V shed 1 base, J shed 6 bases, and the junction held 0 bases outside the gene matches. The CDR3 length is 13 residues. This CDR3 reads CASSYWDRGEQYF. The CDR3 DNA reads as TGTGCCAGCAGTTACTGGGACAGGGGCGAGCAGTACTTC.

V gene TRBV5-1 combines with J gene TRBJ2-1; D may be TRBD2 (5 bases). Trimming pared 0 bases from V and 4 bases from J, leaving 5 bases between. Germline values: CDR1 SGHRS, CDR2 YFSETQ. CDR3 length equals 13 residues. CDR3 loop: CASSLGLYNEQFF. In DNA form, the CDR3 reads TGCGCCAGCAGCTTGGGACTATACAATGAGCAGTTCTTC. The variable domain in full, completed from reference TRBV5-1 and TRBJ2-1, reads KAGVTQTPRYLIKTRGQQVTLSCSPISGHRSVSWYQQTPGQGLQFLFEYFSETQRNKGNFPGRFSGRQFSNSRSEMNVSTLELGDSALYLCASSLGLYNEQFFGPGTRLTVL.

The CDR3 DNA reads as TGCGCCAGCAGCCGCGGGAGCGGGGGTTACAATGAGCAGTTCTTC. Translation gives CASSRGSGGYNEQFF. The chain couples TRBV4-3 to TRBJ2-1, with 8 bases aligning to TRBD2. In germline, CDR1 is LGHNA, CDR2 YSLEER. CDR3 size: 15 residues. The junction had 6 bases not matched to a gene; V was cut back by 4 bases and J by 4 bases.

This clone appeared a few times. This chain connects TRBV18 to TRBJ1-5; 7 nucleotides match TRBD1. CDR1 KGHSH and CDR2 LQKENI come from the germline V gene. This CDR3 comprises 16 residues. Trimming took 4 bases from V and 0 from J; bases not matched to a gene: 6. The CDR3 sequence: CASSLITGDSNQPQHF. The CDR3 DNA is TGTGCCAGCTCACTCATAACAGGGGATAGCAATCAGCCCCAGCATTTT.

The V gene is TRBV9, the J gene TRBJ1-2; no clear D. The CDR3 is 15 residues long. V was pared by 0 bases and J by 4 bases, with 13 bases between. In germline, CDR1 is SGDLS, CDR2 YYNGEE. The CDR3 nucleotides read TGTGCCAGCAGCGTAGATCCGGGATTGAGCTATGGCTACACCTTC. This gives the protein CASSVDPGLSYGYTF.

V is TRBV5-1 and J is TRBJ1-1; D gene uncertain. Germline V gene data show CDR1 as SGHRS and CDR2 as YFSETQ. V shed 4 bases and J shed 3 bases, with 10 bases lying between them. There are 13 residues in the CDR3. CDR3 region: CASSVDIHTEAFF. The CDR3 coding sequence is TGCGCCAGCAGCGTAGACATTCACACTGAAGCTTTCTTT.

J is TRBJ2-7 and V is TRBV5-1, with D maybe TRBD2 (6 bases). Deletions cut 2 bases from V and 5 bases from J, with 17 bases between. CDR1 is SGHRS, CDR2 YFSETQ, per germline. The CDR3 totals 15 residues. CDR3 nucleotide sequence: TGCGCCAGCAGCTTTAATGGCGGGGCTCTCGACGAGCAGTACTTC. It is translated as CASSFNGGALDEQYF.

The chain recombines TRBV4-3 with TRBJ1-2; 8 bases are a match to TRBD1. With 4 bases clipped from V and 2 bases from J, the junction kept 3 bases outside the gene matches. The germline V gene encodes CDR1 LGHNA and CDR2 YSLEER. The CDR3 covers 14 residues. Here the CDR3 DNA reads TGCGCCAGCAGCCCAGCAGGGGGCAACTATGGCTACACCTTC. It specifies CASSPAGGNYGYTF.

The genes are TRBV7-3 and TRBJ1-1, with a possible D match to TRBD1 (6 bases). Per the germline V gene, CDR1 is SGHTA and CDR2 is FQGTGA. Between the trimmed V and J ends, which lost 4 bases and 7 bases, there was a span of 16 bases. The CDR3 has 14 amino acids. The CDR3 protein is CASSSQGWGNEAFF. DNA for the CDR3: TGTGCCAGCAGCTCACAGGGATGGGGCAATGAAGCTTTCTTT. The whole variable domain, remainder taken from reference TRBV7-3 and TRBJ1-1, is GAGVSQTPSNKVTEKGKYVELRCDPISGHTALYWYRQSLGQGPEFLIYFQGTGAADDSGLPNDRFFAVRPEGSVSTLKIQRTERGDSAVYLCASSSQGWGNEAFFGQGTRLTVV.

The V call is TRBV6-2 or TRBV6-3, the J call TRBJ1-4; tentative D call: TRBD1 (6 bases). V dropped 2 bases and J dropped 0 bases, with 16 bases sitting between them. Germline V lookup: CDR1 MNHEY, CDR2 SVGEGT. This CDR3 is 18 amino acids long. This CDR3 is CASSYGGRNLATNEKLFF. The DNA of the CDR3 is TGTGCCAGCAGTTACGGGGGCAGGAACCTTGCAACTAATGAAAAACTGTTTTTT.

Here the CDR3 reads CASSPQTGWEKLFF. The CDR3 DNA follows: TGTGCCAGCAGCCCCCAGACAGGATGGGAAAAACTGTTTTTT. V gene TRBV7-2 combines with J gene TRBJ1-4, with D maybe TRBD1 (6 bases). V lost 5 bases to trimming and J lost 8 bases, with 15 bases between them. Germline loops: CDR1 SGHTA, CDR2 FQGNSA. The CDR3 has 14 amino acids.

The chain couples TRBV20-1 to TRBJ2-1, with 9 bases matching TRBD2. CDR1 DFQATT and CDR2 SNEGSKA come from the germline V gene (reference sequence). The CDR3 is made up of 14 amino acids. J lost 7 bases, V lost 3 bases, and 7 bases had no gene match. CDR3: CSASMASGTNEQFF. Here the CDR3 DNA reads TGCAGTGCTAGTATGGCTAGCGGGACGAATGAGCAGTTCTTC.

The rearrangement uses TRBV10-1 and TRBJ1-3; perhaps TRBD1 as D (6 bases). The CDR3 consists of 15 residues. Germline CDR1 reads WNHNN; CDR2 reads SYGVQD (reference sequence). Trimming took 7 bases from V and 0 from J, leaving 13 bases between them. This CDR3 reads CASKIPRGSGNTIYF. CDR3 sequence (DNA): TGCGCCAGCAAGATTCCCAGGGGCTCTGGAAACACCATATATTTT.

The chain employs TRBV5-1 and TRBJ2-2; D not certain. V lost 6 bases and J 1 base, leaving 10 bases between the germline ends. The germline V gene has CDR1 SGHRS and CDR2 YFSETQ. The CDR3 extends over 14 amino acids. The DNA of the CDR3 is TGCGCCAGCAAGGAAACGGGGAACACCGGGGAGCTGTTTTTT. This encodes CASKETGNTGELFF.

This clone was recorded only once. V usage is TRBV30 and J usage is TRBJ1-1; D unresolved. Germline V CDR1 and CDR2: GTSNPN, SVGIG (reference sequence). The length of the CDR3 is 14 residues. Trimming left V 0 bases short and J 1 base short, with 9 bases between. CDR3 in DNA: TGTGCCTGGAGTGTACGTTTAGAGAACACTGAAGCTTTCTTT. It translates to CAWSVRLENTEAFF.

The rearrangement links TRBV5-6 to TRBJ1-5; 7 bases map to TRBD1. Losses at the gene ends were 2 bases for V and 3 bases for J; bases not matched to a gene: 8. The CDR3 has 16 residues. Germline CDR1 is SGHDT and CDR2 is YYEEEE. The DNA for the CDR3 is TGTGCCAGCAGCTTTCAGGACAGGTTCCTCAATCAGCCCCAGCATTTT. It translates to CASSFQDRFLNQPQHF. The whole variable domain, remainder taken from reference TRBV5-6 and TRBJ1-5, is DAGVTQSPTHLIKTRGQQVTLRCSPKSGHDTVSWYQQALGQGPQFIFQYYEEEERQRGNFPDRFSGHQFPNYSSELNVNALLLGDSALYLCASSFQDRFLNQPQHFGDGTRLSIL.

This sequence joins TRBV4-2 and TRBJ2-1; 9 positions agree with TRBD2. The V segment lost 0 bases and the J segment 8 bases; nucleotides outside the gene matches: 8. The CDR3 sequence is 16 residues long. The germline V gene encodes CDR1 LGHNA and CDR2 YNFKEQ. The CDR3 loop is CASSQDLRGGSDEQFF. The CDR3 coding sequence is TGTGCCAGCAGCCAAGATCTGCGGGGGGGCTCGGATGAGCAGTTCTTC.

The chain uses TRBV4-1 and TRBJ2-7; 7 bases fit TRBD1. The CDR3 extends over 15 amino acids. The V gene's germline CDR1 is MGHRA and CDR2 YSYEKL. Trimming took 4 bases from V and 4 from J; bases not matched to a gene: 10. The CDR3 reads CASSRYDRDSYEQYF. CDR3 DNA sequence: TGCGCCAGCAGCCGTTATGACAGGGATTCTTACGAGCAGTACTTC.

The rearrangement joins TRBV5-1 to TRBJ2-2; 8 bases line up with TRBD1. In germline, CDR1 is SGHRS, CDR2 YFSETQ. The ends lost 4 bases at V and 4 bases at J; junction bases unmatched: 12. CDR3 length: 17 amino acids. As DNA, the CDR3 is TGCGCCAGCAGCCTGTTACAGGGGGAAGGTGGCACCGGGGAGCTGTTTTTT. Translating gives CASSLLQGEGGTGELFF. Full variable domain (missing parts from reference TRBV5-1 and TRBJ2-2): KAGVTQTPRYLIKTRGQQVTLSCSPISGHRSVSWYQQTPGQGLQFLFEYFSETQRNKGNFPGRFSGRQFSNSRSEMNVSTLELGDSALYLCASSLLQGEGGTGELFFGEGSRLTVL.

The V gene is TRBV5-1, the J gene TRBJ2-5; 15 bases line up with TRBD2. J gave up 5 bases and V 0 bases, and 8 bases lay outside the gene matches. Germline V gives CDR1 SGHRS, CDR2 YFSETQ. The CDR3 is 18 residues long. The chain's CDR3 is CASSLAGTSGGPGETQYF. In DNA, the CDR3 is TGCGCCAGCAGCTTGGCGGGGACTAGCGGGGGGCCGGGGGAGACCCAGTACTTC.

The chain has TRBV4-2 and TRBJ1-1, with 9 bases identical to TRBD1. V lost 1 base to trimming and J lost 3 bases; unmatched junction nucleotides: 3. Germline CDR1 LGHNA, CDR2 YNFKEQ. This CDR3 comprises 15 residues. In DNA, the CDR3 is TGTGCCAGCAGCCAAGTTGACAGGGGGGACACTGAAGCTTTCTTT. Its protein product is CASSQVDRGDTEAFF.

CDR3 region: CASTPWGEKGYGYTF. The DNA of the CDR3 is TGTGCCAGTACCCCGTGGGGCGAGAAGGGCTATGGCTACACCTTC. The chain employs TRBV19 and TRBJ1-2; possible D gene TRBD1, 5 bases. The germline V gene encodes CDR1 LNHDA and CDR2 SQIVND (reference sequence). The germline V and J ends were trimmed by 7 bases and 4 bases, with 19 bases remaining between them. This CDR3 is built from 15 residues. Based on the CDR3 plus reference TRBV19 and TRBJ1-2, the full variable domain is DGGITQSPKYLFRKEGQNVTLSCEQNLNHDAMYWYRQDPGQGLRLIYYSQIVNDFQKGDIAEGYSVSREKKESFPLTVTSAQKNPTAFYLCASTPWGEKGYGYTFGSGTRLTVV.

The J gene is TRBJ2-3, the V gene TRBV11-3; D is possibly TRBD2 (5 bases). With 5 bases removed from V and 6 bases from J, the gap between germline ends came to 12 bases. Germline CDR1 and CDR2: SGHNT and YENEEA. This CDR3 contains 13 residues. In DNA form, the CDR3 reads TGTGCCAGCAGCCCAGACCGCGGGGATACGCAGTATTTT. Its translation: CASSPDRGDTQYF.

V gene TRBV19 combines with J gene TRBJ2-1; 7 bases map to TRBD2. The CDR3 extends over 17 amino acids. Germline-derived CDR1 and CDR2 are LNHDA and SQIVND (reference sequence). The junction had 19 bases not matched to a gene; V was cut back by 6 bases and J by 8 bases. The CDR3, as DNA: TGTGCCAGTAGGCTTCGTCTAGGCGGGAGCTGGGGCGATGAGCAGTTCTTC. Amino acid sequence: CASRLRLGGSWGDEQFF.

The J gene is TRBJ1-2, the V gene TRBV7-3; the D is unclear. Germline lookup yields CDR1 SGHTA and CDR2 FQGTGA. Trimming shortened V by 8 bases and J by 4 bases, and 11 bases separated the two germline ends. The CDR3 length is 12 residues. CDR3 sequence reads: CASLGGSYGYTF. In DNA, the CDR3 is TGTGCCAGCCTTGGTGGGAGCTATGGCTACACCTTC.